These 20 T cell receptor beta chains were all obtained from the same sample, sequenced in a study of OX40 agonist ivuxolimab in advanced cancers. This table comes from immunoSEQ multiplex PCR, and its TCRdb copy is limited to in-frame clones, with some not included. The repertoire consists of some 97,000 clones, with around nine tenths occurring once and the leading ten covering 0.31%. The sequencing here drew on CD4+ or CD8+ T cells sorted from blood, taken in a trial of the OX40 agonist ivuxolimab. These receptors all come from an adult with an advanced solid tumor such as melanoma, head and neck, liver or kidney cancer.

The chain combines TRBV18 with TRBJ2-1, with a tentative D call TRBD2 (6 bases). CDR3 length: 13 residues. V gave up 8 bases and J gave up 8 bases, with 16 bases separating them. Germline lookup yields CDR1 KGHSH and CDR2 LQKENI. The CDR3 reads CASLPRREDEQFF. For the CDR3, the DNA is TGTGCCAGCCTACCGCGCAGGGAGGATGAGCAGTTCTTC.

This clone came up once. The CDR3 DNA follows: TGCGCCAGCAGCTTGGGACAGGGGACCCAAAACATTCAGTACTTC. It yields the protein CASSLGQGTQNIQYF. The genes are TRBV5-1 and TRBJ2-4; 8 nucleotides line up with TRBD1. Germline values: CDR1 SGHRS, CDR2 YFSETQ. The CDR3 runs 15 residues. V dropped 0 bases and J dropped 5; count of bases not matched to a gene: 4.

The rearrangement links TRBV7-9 to TRBJ2-5; 9 nucleotides align to TRBD2. After removal of 3 bases from V and 2 bases from J, the junction contained 7 bases not matched to a gene. From germline, CDR1 is SEHNR and CDR2 FQNEAQ (reference sequence). The CDR3 covers 16 residues. The CDR3 DNA reads TGTGCCAGCAGCTTCCGGGTGCTAGCGGGGCAAGAGACCCAGTACTTC. It specifies CASSFRVLAGQETQYF. The full variable domain, rest sourced from reference TRBV7-9 and TRBJ2-5, is DTGVSQNPRHKITKRGQNVTFRCDPISEHNRLYWYRQTLGQGPEFLTYFQNEAQLEKSRLLSDRFSAERPKGSFSTLEIQRTEQGDSAMYLCASSFRVLAGQETQYFGPGTRLLVL.

This rearrangement joins TRBV6-6 to TRBJ1-4, with D possibly TRBD1 on 6 matching bases. This CDR3 region has 14 residues. V lost 6 bases, J lost 8 bases, and 16 bases lay in between. Germline V gives CDR1 MNHNY, CDR2 SVGAGI (reference sequence). This chain's CDR3 is CASRRGGSDEKLFF. CDR3 DNA: TGTGCCAGCAGAAGGGGGGGAAGTGACGAAAAACTGTTTTTT.

This clone was recorded once. An end of the junction does not agree with germline; a read error may underlie this. This chain links TRBV5-5 with TRBJ1-1, with a possible D match to TRBD1 (5 bases). Germline V gives CDR1 SGHKS, CDR2 YYEKEE (reference sequence). This CDR3 comprises 16 residues. CDR3 protein: CASSSQGLVQDTEAFF. The CDR3 coding sequence is TGTGCGAGCAGCTCGCAGGGTTTGGTTCAGGACACTGAAGCTTTCTTT.

This chain joins TRBV18 and TRBJ2-3; 11 bases agree with TRBD1. V was pared by 4 bases and J by 4 bases, with 10 bases of the junction left unmatched. The CDR3 spans 17 residues. Germline CDR1 and CDR2: KGHSH and LQKENI. The chain's CDR3 is CASSLIGQGAGPDTQYF. CDR3 DNA: TGTGCCAGCTCACTAATCGGACAGGGGGCCGGTCCAGATACGCAGTATTTT.

The chain employs TRBV5-1 and TRBJ2-3, with D uncertain. The CDR3 is made up of 14 amino acids. Per the germline V gene, CDR1 is SGHRS and CDR2 is YFSETQ. V was pared by 0 bases and J by 4 bases, with 9 bases between. The DNA of the CDR3 is TGCGCCAGCAGCTTGGGCCCGGATCCAGATACGCAGTATTTT. It yields the protein CASSLGPDPDTQYF. Looking up the rest from reference TRBV5-1 and TRBJ2-3 gives the full variable domain: KAGVTQTPRYLIKTRGQQVTLSCSPISGHRSVSWYQQTPGQGLQFLFEYFSETQRNKGNFPGRFSGRQFSNSRSEMNVSTLELGDSALYLCASSLGPDPDTQYFGPGTRLTVL.

This clone was observed once. DNA of the CDR3: TGTGCCAGCTCACCACGGGTTGCCGGGGAGCTGTTTTTT. Translating gives CASSPRVAGELFF. This chain uses TRBV18 with TRBJ2-2; D unresolved. Germline-derived CDR1 and CDR2 are KGHSH and LQKENI. Trimming left V 1 base short and J 6 bases short, with 6 bases between. The CDR3 length is 13 residues.

The chain employs TRBV18 and TRBJ2-1; the match to TRBD2 covers 8 bases. CDR3 length equals 18 residues. CDR1 and CDR2 (germline): KGHSH, LQKENI. V shed 5 bases, J shed 5 bases, and the junction held 17 bases outside the gene matches. The CDR3 spells CASSAREGPVSRHNEQFF. The CDR3 DNA reads TGTGCCAGCTCAGCCCGGGAGGGCCCGGTGAGTAGGCACAATGAGCAGTTCTTC.

The V call is TRBV18, the J call TRBJ2-7; D might be TRBD1 (5 bases). V lost 2 bases and J 2 bases, leaving 10 bases between the germline ends. The CDR3 loop spans 14 amino acids. CDR1 and CDR2 (germline): KGHSH, LQKENI. Here the CDR3 reads CASSPAGSTYEQYF. CDR3 DNA: TGTGCCAGCTCACCAGCAGGGTCCACCTACGAGCAGTACTTC. Full variable domain (outside the CDR3, taken from reference TRBV18 and TRBJ2-7): NAGVMQNPRHLVRRRGQEARLRCSPMKGHSHVYWYRQLPEEGLKFMVYLQKENIIDESGMPKERFSAEFPKEGPSILRIQQVVRGDSAAYFCASSPAGSTYEQYFGPGTRLTVT.

The chain couples TRBV7-9 to TRBJ2-5; TRBD2 agrees at 9 bases. V lost 6 bases to trimming and J lost 4 bases; unmatched junction nucleotides: 3. The CDR3 is 13 amino acids. Germline CDR1 reads SEHNR; CDR2 reads FQNEAQ (reference sequence). DNA of the CDR3: TGTGCCAGCAGTTATAGCGGGAGAGAGACCCAGTACTTC. Translating it yields CASSYSGRETQYF.

This sequence joins TRBV10-3 and TRBJ2-7; perhaps D is TRBD1 or TRBD2 (5 bases each). The CDR3 loop spans 14 amino acids. Germline V gene data show CDR1 as ENHRY and CDR2 as SYGVKD. The V and J ends lost 2 bases and 2 bases respectively, with 10 bases between them. Here the CDR3 DNA reads TGTGCCATCAGTGAGAGGGACGGGACCTACGAGCAGTACTTC. It is translated as CAISERDGTYEQYF.

This chain joins TRBV7-8 and TRBJ2-5; 7 bases map to TRBD2. Germline V lookup: CDR1 SGHVS, CDR2 FQNEAQ. CDR3 length equals 15 residues. Trimming took 1 base from V and 3 from J; bases not matched to a gene: 5. The CDR3 reads CASSLEAGTKETQYF. The CDR3 nucleotides are TGTGCCAGCAGCTTAGAGGCAGGGACTAAAGAGACCCAGTACTTC.

V and J are TRBV19 and TRBJ1-2; 10 bases fit TRBD1. CDR1 and CDR2 from the germline V gene are LNHDA and SQIVND (reference sequence). This CDR3 is 15 amino acids long. After removal of 9 bases from V and 10 bases from J, the junction contained 17 bases not matched to a gene. CDR3 in amino acids: CASHSGTGVLVYYTF. CDR3 bases: TGTGCCAGCCACTCCGGGACAGGGGTTTTGGTGTACTACACCTTC.

The chain links TRBV18 to TRBJ2-7, with no clear D. This CDR3 is built from 15 residues. From germline, CDR1 is KGHSH and CDR2 LQKENI. Trimming took off 6 bases at V and 0 bases at J, with 15 bases between the two ends. The CDR3 nucleotides are TGTGCCAGCTCGTCGACGGCTACGGACTCCTACGAGCAGTACTTC. Its translation: CASSSTATDSYEQYF. The variable domain in full, completed from reference TRBV18 and TRBJ2-7, reads NAGVMQNPRHLVRRRGQEARLRCSPMKGHSHVYWYRQLPEEGLKFMVYLQKENIIDESGMPKERFSAEFPKEGPSILRIQQVVRGDSAAYFCASSSTATDSYEQYFGPGTRLTVT.

The rearrangement links TRBV10-3 to TRBJ2-3; tentatively, D is TRBD2 (6 bases). This CDR3 is built from 15 residues. The ends were cut back, 6 bases at V and 2 bases at J, with 15 bases in the middle. CDR1 is ENHRY, CDR2 SYGVKD, per germline. The CDR3 DNA is TGTGCCATCAGGGCAAGGGAGGACCCCACAGATACGCAGTATTTT. The encoded protein is CAIRAREDPTDTQYF.

The chain is built from TRBV11-1 and TRBJ2-5; D gene ambiguous. The germline CDR1 and CDR2 sequences are SGHAT and FQDESV (reference sequence). Trimming took off 5 bases at V and 1 base at J, with 14 bases between the two ends. This CDR3 has 15 amino acids. The CDR3 sequence is CASSPTPRAQETQYF. The CDR3 DNA reads TGTGCCAGCAGCCCGACCCCAAGGGCCCAAGAGACCCAGTACTTC.

This chain links TRBV6-1 with TRBJ2-4; D gene ambiguous. Per the germline V gene, CDR1 is MNHNS and CDR2 is SASEGT. This CDR3 has 16 amino acids. The ends were cut back, 3 bases at V and 2 bases at J, with 14 bases in the middle. The DNA of the CDR3 is TGTGCCAGCAGTGATTCCGGCGGATACACCAAAAACATTCAGTACTTC. Its protein is CASSDSGGYTKNIQYF.

V is TRBV30 and J is TRBJ2-5, with D possibly being TRBD1 or TRBD2 (6 bases each). The CDR3 sequence is 14 residues long. CDR1 and CDR2 (germline): GTSNPN, SVGIG (reference sequence). Trimming removed 4 bases from V and 5 bases from J, with 17 bases in between. The CDR3, as DNA: TGTGCCTGGAACCGACTGGGGGGCTCGGAGACCCAGTACTTC. This translates into CAWNRLGGSETQYF.

The CDR3 DNA is TGTGCCAGCAGATCTGGGACGCGAGATACGCAGTATTTT. Protein: CASRSGTRDTQYF. The chain links TRBV28 to TRBJ2-3; D may match TRBD1 or TRBD2 (5 bases each). The CDR3 extends over 13 amino acids. Germline V lookup: CDR1 MDHEN, CDR2 SYDVKM. Deletions cut 6 bases from V and 5 bases from J, with 12 bases between.